The 10 T cell receptor beta chains listed next were all sequenced from one sample in a study of blood T cell repertoires in COVID-19. Some clones are missing from TCRdb's copy, which holds only in-frame ones; the method was immunoSEQ multiplex PCR. The sample records tens of thousands of clones, approximately 83% being singletons. The sample taken for sequencing was peripheral blood. The receptors shown here come from a woman aged 55-70 years with acute or convalescent COVID-19.

This chain connects TRBV7-3 to TRBJ2-7; 9 nucleotides match TRBD1. J lost 2 bases, V lost 5 bases, and 4 bases had no gene match. This CDR3 spans 14 amino acids. Germline CDR1 and CDR2: SGHTA and FQGTGA. The CDR3 region is CASSRQGGTYEQYF. The CDR3 DNA follows: TGTGCCAGCAGCCGACAGGGGGGAACCTACGAGCAGTACTTC.

The chain couples TRBV4-1 to TRBJ1-4, with TRBD1 matching over 11 bases. With 4 bases clipped from V and 7 bases from J, the junction kept 8 bases outside the gene matches. The V gene's germline CDR1 is MGHRA and CDR2 YSYEKL. The CDR3 runs to 16 residues. The CDR3 reads CASSLTGTGGSEKLFF. CDR3 in DNA: TGCGCCAGCAGCCTTACCGGGACAGGGGGTTCTGAAAAACTGTTTTTT.

In its sample, this clone was seen a few times. The chain recombines TRBV27 with TRBJ1-5; no clear D. This CDR3 has 15 residues. Germline loops: CDR1 MNHEY, CDR2 SMNVEV (reference sequence). V lost 0 bases to trimming and J lost 4 bases, with 10 bases between them. CDR3 in DNA: TGTGCCAGCAGTTTATCCGGGGATCTAAATCAGCCCCAGCATTTT. It specifies CASSLSGDLNQPQHF.

The chain recombines TRBV15 with TRBJ1-2; 7 nucleotides align to TRBD1. The CDR3 runs to 14 residues. The trim removed 0 bases at V and 7 bases at J, leaving 5 bases unmatched. Germline-derived CDR1 and CDR2 are LNHNV and YYDKDF (reference sequence). The DNA of the CDR3 is TGTGCCACCAGCAGAGAAACAGGGGCGACTGGCTACACCTTC. Its protein is CATSRETGATGYTF.

The J gene is TRBJ2-5, the V gene TRBV19, with TRBD2 matching over 14 bases. Germline CDR1 reads LNHDA; CDR2 reads SQIVND (reference sequence). The CDR3 runs 15 residues. V was clipped by 7 bases and J by 4 bases; unmatched bases: 5. The CDR3 loop reads CASTKTSGRGETQYF. CDR3 DNA: TGTGCCAGTACCAAGACTAGCGGGAGGGGAGAGACCCAGTACTTC.

The rearrangement uses TRBV21-1 and TRBJ1-3; the D call of TRBD1 is as the table states it, not checked on the DNA. TRBV21-1 has pseudogene status. The CDR3 is 16 residues long. The CDR3 loop reads CASSYNRVVSGNTIYF. CDR3 bases: TGTGCCAGCAGCTACAACAGAGTAGTCTCTGGAAACACCATATATTTT.

The chain couples TRBV5-5 to TRBJ2-3; 9 bases are a match to TRBD1. Germline assignment: CDR1 SGHKS and CDR2 YYEKEE (reference sequence). The V and J ends lost 5 bases and 4 bases, in that order; junction bases with no gene match: 11. This CDR3 has 16 residues. This CDR3 is CASSSEGQGLSDTQYF. As DNA, the CDR3 is TGTGCCAGCAGTTCGGAGGGACAGGGATTATCAGATACGCAGTATTTT. The variable domain in full, with the rest retrieved from reference TRBV5-5 and TRBJ2-3, is DAGVTQSPTHLIKTRGQQVTLRCSPISGHKSVSWYQQVLGQGPQFIFQYYEKEERGRGNFPDRFSARQFPNYSSELNVNALLLGDSALYLCASSSEGQGLSDTQYFGPGTRLTVL.

The chain recombines TRBV5-1 with TRBJ2-3, with D unclear. The V end was cut by 1 base, the J end by 1 base, with 7 bases between. This CDR3 comprises 14 residues. Germline CDR1 and CDR2: SGHRS and YFSETQ. This CDR3 is CASSLWSRTDTQYF. CDR3 in DNA: TGCGCCAGCAGCTTGTGGAGCCGCACAGATACGCAGTATTTT.

The chain is built from TRBV11-2 and TRBJ2-5; weak D call: TRBD2 (8 bases). V was shortened by 1 base and J by 4 bases, with 19 bases between the two germline ends. Germline CDR1 is SGHAT and CDR2 is FQNNGV. The CDR3 sequence is 17 residues long. CDR3 DNA sequence: TGTGCCAGCAGCTTAGGAGGGGGCGGGGGGATGGTAGAGACCCAGTACTTC. Its translation: CASSLGGGGGMVETQYF.

The table lists this clone with a few counts. The chain recombines TRBV27 with TRBJ1-1, with 8 nucleotides matching TRBD1. CDR1 and CDR2 from the germline V gene are MNHEY and SMNVEV (reference sequence). There are 14 residues in the CDR3. V lost 6 bases, J lost 6 bases, and 9 bases stayed unmatched. This CDR3 is CASSVSRGLSEAFF. DNA of the CDR3: TGTGCCAGCAGCGTCTCCAGGGGGCTCTCTGAAGCTTTCTTT.